This entry features one T cell receptor beta chain sequence. The CDR3 totals 15 residues. The germline V and J ends were trimmed by 0 bases and 2 bases, with 12 bases remaining between them. Germline CDR1 reads SGHNT; CDR2 reads YYREEE (reference sequence). The data stem from a study of control samples from healthy donors and cancer patients. Sequencing was performed with immunoSEQ multiplex PCR; in TCRdb, only in-frame clones are kept and a portion is missing. Of 190,000 or so clones in the sample, roughly 91% were seen once. Sequenced material: blood. The TCR sequence derives from a man aged 18 to 29 in good health. The J gene is TRBJ2-7, the V gene TRBV5-4; tentatively, D is TRBD2 (6 bases). In nucleotides, the CDR3 is TGTGCCAGCAGCTTGGCCGGAGGGGCAACCTACGAGCAGTACTTC. It translates to CASSLAGGATYEQYF.